The source of this TCR beta chain is a study of cytomegalovirus exposure and HLA in healthy donors. Study findings and constraints: Rarity characterized most TCR sequences, yet some public TCRs appeared in many donors. Both high specificity and high sensitivity reportedly marked the classifier's diagnosis of cytomegalovirus status.

On this clone itself: The antigen is unknown.

Some clones are missing from TCRdb's copy, which holds only in-frame ones; the method was immunoSEQ multiplex PCR. Of around 150,000 clones in the sample, roughly 95% are singletons; the top ten hold about 0.94%. The CDR3 is 15 amino acids. The receptor's source is a woman between 18 and 29 years old in good health and CMV-seronegative. Sample: PBMCs. The chain has TRBV12-2 and TRBJ1-5. TRBV12-2 is marked as a pseudogene. In DNA, the CDR3 is TGTGCAAGTCGCTGCCGGCGGTATAGCAATCAGCCCCAGCATTTT. It specifies CASRCRRYSNQPQHF.